One sample yielded the 14 T cell receptor beta chains listed below, sequenced in a study of cytomegalovirus exposure and HLA in healthy donors. Amplification used 60 Vbeta primers and 13 Jbeta primers. Clones were read by immunoSEQ multiplex PCR, and TCRdb kept only the in-frame ones, dropping some. Among roughly 120,000 clones listed, over 60% were seen once. Material: PBMCs. Receptor source: a woman younger than 45 in good health and CMV-seronegative.

The genes are TRBV14 and TRBJ1-1; unclear D gene. CDR3 length: 14 amino acids. V was shortened by 1 base and J by 4 bases, with 10 bases between the two germline ends. Looked up from germline, CDR1 is SGHDN and CDR2 is FVKESK. This CDR3 reads CASSQAEVGTEAFF. For the CDR3, the DNA is TGTGCCAGCAGCCAAGCCGAGGTTGGCACTGAAGCTTTCTTT.

With regard to this clone: Additional DNA sequences in this sample encode the identical CDR3. DNA for the CDR3: TGCGCCAGCAGCTTCTCGGACTCGGACACCGGGGAGCTGTTTTTT. This encodes CASSFSDSDTGELFF. The chain recombines TRBV5-1 with TRBJ2-2; perhaps TRBD2 as D (5 bases). Trimming took off 2 bases at V and 3 bases at J, with 11 bases between the two ends. This CDR3 comprises 15 residues. The germline gives CDR1 SGHRS, CDR2 YFSETQ.

There are a few counts of this clone. The J gene is TRBJ2-7, the V gene TRBV5-5, with D perhaps matching TRBD2 (6 bases). Germline-derived CDR1 and CDR2 are SGHKS and YYEKEE (reference sequence). Trimming took off 2 bases at V and 3 bases at J, with 9 bases between the two ends. CDR3 length equals 13 residues. The chain's CDR3 is CASSFQGGYEQYF. Written as DNA, the CDR3 is TGTGCCAGCAGCTTCCAGGGAGGCTACGAGCAGTACTTC.

The genes are TRBV6-1 and TRBJ2-3; D might be TRBD1 (6 bases). Germline V gene data show CDR1 as MNHNS and CDR2 as SASEGT. The CDR3 loop spans 13 amino acids. V dropped 6 bases and J dropped 2 bases, with 9 bases sitting between them. In DNA, the CDR3 is TGTGCCAGCAGAGACAGGCCCACAGATACGCAGTATTTT. Protein sequence: CASRDRPTDTQYF.

The CDR3 protein is CASSFQSGNLYNEQFF. The CDR3 coding sequence is TGTGCCAGCAGCTTCCAAAGCGGGAATCTCTACAATGAGCAGTTCTTC. This chain links TRBV7-8 with TRBJ2-1, with TRBD2 identical over 7 bases. V lost 3 bases to trimming and J lost 3 bases; unmatched junction nucleotides: 8. The CDR3 sequence is 16 residues long. Per germline, CDR1 SGHVS and CDR2 FQNEAQ.

The rearrangement joins TRBV7-2 to TRBJ1-1, with a tentative D call TRBD1 (5 bases). The CDR3 is made up of 13 amino acids. Germline-derived CDR1 and CDR2 are SGHTA and FQGNSA. Trimming shortened V by 6 bases and J by 1 base, and 9 bases separated the two germline ends. The CDR3 coding sequence is TGTGCCAGCAGTCTCACAGGGAACACTGAAGCTTTCTTT. Translating it yields CASSLTGNTEAFF.

The J gene is TRBJ2-5, the V gene TRBV11-2; D unresolved. The CDR3 contains 15 residues. Germline CDR1 and CDR2: SGHAT and FQNNGV. V dropped 0 bases and J dropped 2 bases, with 10 bases sitting between them. The DNA of the CDR3 is TGTGCCAGCAGCTTAGATCTCCAGCGACAAGAGACCCAGTACTTC. It yields the protein CASSLDLQRQETQYF.

This clone appeared a few times. The chain couples TRBV6-5 to TRBJ2-7, with D perhaps TRBD2 (6 bases). This CDR3 has 16 amino acids. Germline CDR1 and CDR2: MNHEY and SVGAGI. V gave up 0 bases and J gave up 2 bases, with 14 bases separating them. CDR3 bases: TGTGCCAGCAGTTACTCTACCGGGAGAGTCGCCTACGAGCAGTACTTC. It codes for CASSYSTGRVAYEQYF.

The V and J genes are TRBV15 and TRBJ2-7, with D tentatively TRBD1 (5 bases). The CDR3 is 14 residues long. Trimming left V 0 bases short and J 2 bases short, with 8 bases between. The germline V gene encodes CDR1 LNHNV and CDR2 YYDKDF (reference sequence). CDR3 protein: CATSRDTGPYEQYF. DNA for the CDR3: TGTGCCACCAGCAGAGATACAGGACCCTACGAGCAGTACTTC.

This clone was observed a handful of times. The J gene is TRBJ2-7, the V gene TRBV5-1, with TRBD2 identical over 8 bases. This CDR3 has 14 residues. V shed 0 bases and J 5 bases; nucleotides not matched to a gene: 4. Germline V gene lookup returns CDR1 SGHRS and CDR2 YFSETQ. This CDR3 is CASSLGAGGDEQYF. DNA of the CDR3: TGCGCCAGCAGCTTGGGGGCCGGGGGGGACGAGCAGTACTTC.

The rearrangement links TRBV7-9 to TRBJ2-2; D gene uncertain. Germline V CDR1 and CDR2: SEHNR, FQNEAQ (reference sequence). V was trimmed by 3 bases and J by 2 bases, leaving 10 bases between them. The CDR3 is made up of 15 amino acids. CDR3 coding DNA: TGTGCCAGCAGCTTCCTCAGATTAAACACCGGGGAGCTGTTTTTT. Its translation is CASSFLRLNTGELFF. Full variable domain (missing parts from reference TRBV7-9 and TRBJ2-2): DTGVSQNPRHKITKRGQNVTFRCDPISEHNRLYWYRQTLGQGPEFLTYFQNEAQLEKSRLLSDRFSAERPKGSFSTLEIQRTEQGDSAMYLCASSFLRLNTGELFFGEGSRLTVL.

This chain uses TRBV29-1 with TRBJ2-1, with TRBD1 identical over 7 bases. Trimming at V came to 7 bases and at J to 4 bases, leaving 7 bases not matched to a gene. The CDR3 is made up of 13 amino acids. The V gene's germline CDR1 is SQVTM and CDR2 ANQGSEA. In DNA form, the CDR3 reads TGCAGCGGCCTACAGGGGACGTACAATGAGCAGTTCTTC. It yields the protein CSGLQGTYNEQFF.

This clone was observed a handful of times. This rearrangement joins TRBV4-1 to TRBJ2-1; 10 nucleotides line up with TRBD2. There are 16 residues in the CDR3. V was clipped by 2 bases and J by 2 bases; unmatched bases: 3. Germline loops: CDR1 MGHRA, CDR2 YSYEKL. CDR3 nucleotide sequence: TGCGCCAGCAGCCAAACCGGGACTAGCGCCTACAATGAGCAGTTCTTC. Protein sequence: CASSQTGTSAYNEQFF.

The rearrangement links TRBV2 to TRBJ1-2; D ambiguous. Trimming shortened V by 1 base and J by 2 bases, and 8 bases separated the two germline ends. The V gene's germline CDR1 is SNHLY and CDR2 FYNNEI. The CDR3 covers 14 residues. DNA for the CDR3: TGTGCCAGCAGTGAAGAAGGAGCCAACTATGGCTACACCTTC. Amino acids: CASSEEGANYGYTF.